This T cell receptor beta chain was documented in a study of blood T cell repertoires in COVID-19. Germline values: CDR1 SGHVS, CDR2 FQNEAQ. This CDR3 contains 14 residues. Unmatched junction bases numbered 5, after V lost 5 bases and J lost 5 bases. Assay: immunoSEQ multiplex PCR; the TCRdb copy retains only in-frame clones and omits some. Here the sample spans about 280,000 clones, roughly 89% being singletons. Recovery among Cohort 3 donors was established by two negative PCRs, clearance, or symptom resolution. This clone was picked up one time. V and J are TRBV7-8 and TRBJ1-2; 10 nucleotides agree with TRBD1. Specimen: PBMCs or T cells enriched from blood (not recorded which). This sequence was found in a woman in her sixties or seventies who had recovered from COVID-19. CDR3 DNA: TGTGCCAGCAGCCGTCAGGACAGGGGGTATGGCTACACCTTC. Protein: CASSRQDRGYGYTF.